This TCR beta chain was identified in a study of T cell responses to AZD1222 COVID-19 vaccine. Study observations and caveats: Vaccine-related CD4 TCRs covered spike, predominating at 160-218 and 743-854. Reports say nearly half of spike-specific TCRs go after unmutated variant regions. In a largely white British group with more females than males, clonal diversity was possibly underestimated. Baseline antibody screening turned up just a handful of seropositive AZD1222 recipients.

V shed 4 bases and J shed 4 bases, with 16 bases lying between them. Germline V gives CDR1 LGHDT, CDR2 YNNKEL (reference sequence). This CDR3 contains 15 residues. TCRdb's table, derived via immunoSEQ multiplex PCR, lists solely in-frame clones and lacks some. The sample yields roughly 120,000 clones, around 90% seen once. Notes on this clone: Its antigen is not known.

J is TRBJ1-2 and V is TRBV3-1 (or the pseudogene TRBV3-2); TRBD1 is a possible D gene (5 bases). This sample comprised peripheral blood, obtained 28 days after the second dose of the MenACWY control vaccine. This receptor was identified in an adult who received the MenACWY meningococcal vaccine as a control. The CDR3 nucleotides are TGTGCCAGCAGCCGACTCGTGGGGGGTACCTATGGCTACACCTTC. It encodes CASSRLVGGTYGYTF.